What follows are 18 T cell receptor beta chains derived from one specimen sequenced in a study of vaccination effects on CD4 cells after COVID-19. No antigen has been assigned to these receptors. After expansion with viral peptide pools in the ViraFEST assay, antigen-specific CD4+ T cells were sequenced. After roughly eleven days in culture, the CD4+ T cells were isolated. Two doses of either BNT162b2 or mRNA-1273 were given to each participant. Data came from immunoSEQ multiplex PCR; TCRdb stores just in-frame clones and leaves some out. The table has 12,000 or so clones, less than 75% seen once; the top ten hold 8% to 10%. The source material was CD4+ T cells from PBMCs cultured with SARS-CoV-2 spike peptides, sampled after COVID-19 vaccination. The receptors come from a human donor who received a COVID-19 vaccine.

The V and J genes are TRBV7-2 and TRBJ2-3, with TRBD2 matching over 8 bases. CDR1 is SGHTA, CDR2 FQGNSA, per germline. The trim removed 5 bases at V and 4 bases at J, leaving 14 bases unmatched. CDR3 length: 17 residues. CDR3 region: CASSPVRAGAGPDTQYF. CDR3 in DNA: TGTGCCAGCAGCCCGGTTAGAGCGGGAGCGGGCCCAGATACGCAGTATTTT.

This chain connects TRBV30 to TRBJ2-7, with no clear D. In germline, CDR1 is GTSNPN, CDR2 SVGIG (reference sequence). CDR3 length equals 11 residues. Trimming pared 5 bases from V and 6 bases from J, leaving 11 bases between. In DNA, the CDR3 is TGTGCCTGGTCCTCCCTGGGCGAGCAGTACTTC. Its translation: CAWSSLGEQYF.

The chain has TRBV25-1 and TRBJ1-4, with a tentative D call TRBD1 (5 bases). With 7 bases removed from V and 10 bases from J, the gap between germline ends came to 13 bases. Germline V gene sequence: CDR1 MGHDK, CDR2 SYGVNS. This CDR3 is built from 12 residues. CDR3 sequence reads: CASNLGGGKLFF. In nucleotides, the CDR3 is TGTGCCAGCAACCTTGGTGGGGGAAAACTGTTTTTT.

This chain links TRBV11-2 with TRBJ1-1; 9 bases are a match to TRBD1. Looked up from germline, CDR1 is SGHAT and CDR2 is FQNNGV. The CDR3 has 13 amino acids. The junction had 4 bases not matched to a gene; V was cut back by 5 bases and J by 6 bases. Here the CDR3 reads CASSLRQGAEAFF. The CDR3 bases are TGTGCCAGCAGCCTTAGACAGGGGGCTGAAGCTTTCTTT.

The rearrangement uses TRBV23-1 and TRBJ2-3; no firm D call. Being an ORF, TRBV23-1 has a function that is uncertain. This CDR3 region has 14 residues. The V end lost 0 bases, the J end lost 1 base, and 5 bases lay between the germline ends. The CDR3 sequence: CASSQSIRTDTQYF. The DNA of the CDR3 is TGCGCCAGCAGTCAATCGATCCGCACAGATACGCAGTATTTT.

The CDR3 is CASSKLAGGVVYEQYF. CDR3 in DNA: TGTGCCAGCAGCAAACTAGCGGGAGGGGTCGTCTACGAGCAGTACTTC. The J gene is TRBJ2-7, the V gene TRBV21-1; the DNA was not used to check the table's D call, TRBD2. TRBV21-1 constitutes a pseudogene. There are 16 residues in the CDR3.

This clone has a handful of counts. V usage is TRBV6-5 and J usage is TRBJ2-1; 7 bases are shared with TRBD1. The V and J ends lost 6 bases and 9 bases, in that order; junction bases with no gene match: 5. CDR3 length: 12 residues. The germline V gene has CDR1 MNHEY and CDR2 SVGAGI. The CDR3 DNA is TGTGCCAGCAGCCCCAGGGGGACTGAGCAGTTCTTC. Protein: CASSPRGTEQFF.

The chain carries TRBV30 and TRBJ1-2; D uncertain. CDR1 and CDR2 (germline): GTSNPN, SVGIG (reference sequence). Trimming cost V 0 bases and J 4 bases, with 9 bases left between them. The length of the CDR3 is 13 residues. In DNA, the CDR3 is TGTGCCTGGAGTGTGGGCGGCCCCTATGGCTACACCTTC. It codes for CAWSVGGPYGYTF.

This clone was seen once. The rearrangement uses TRBV24-1 and TRBJ2-3; 13 nucleotides agree with TRBD2. The CDR3 has 16 residues. Per germline, CDR1 KGHDR and CDR2 SFDVKD. V shed 4 bases and J 1 base; nucleotides not matched to a gene: 1. CDR3 sequence (DNA): TGTGCCACCAGTGAAGGACTAGCGGGGGGCACAGATACGCAGTATTTT. Translated: CATSEGLAGGTDTQYF.

This rearrangement joins TRBV19 to TRBJ1-6; D gene uncertain. Trimming stripped 6 bases from V and 0 bases from J, with 18 bases between. The CDR3 runs 18 residues. Germline lookup yields CDR1 LNHDA and CDR2 SQIVND (reference sequence). For the CDR3, the DNA is TGTGCCAGTAGCTACGGCAGCACTCGGAGCTCCTATAATTCACCCCTCCACTTT. It codes for CASSYGSTRSSYNSPLHF.

In this sample, this clone turned up a few times. The V gene is TRBV10-3, the J gene TRBJ1-4; D is uncertain. This CDR3 spans 12 amino acids. Germline CDR1 reads ENHRY; CDR2 reads SYGVKD. With 10 bases removed from V and 0 bases from J, the gap between germline ends came to 6 bases. The CDR3: CATGTTNEKLFF. In DNA form, the CDR3 reads TGTGCCACTGGAACAACTAATGAAAAACTGTTTTTT.

The chain recombines TRBV20-1 with TRBJ1-2; maybe TRBD1 (5 bases). CDR1 is DFQATT and CDR2 is SNEGSKA in the germline V gene (reference sequence). The CDR3 consists of 15 residues. Trimming removed 3 bases at V and 5 bases at J, with 19 bases between. CDR3 nucleotides: TGCAGTGCTAGTGTCACTGAAGGAGGGGCATATGGCTACACCTTC. It specifies CSASVTEGGAYGYTF.

This clone came up a few times. The rearrangement joins TRBV4-2 to TRBJ2-2, with 9 bases lining up with TRBD1. Germline CDR1 is LGHNA and CDR2 is YNFKEQ. The CDR3 is 15 residues long. With 6 bases clipped from V and 6 bases from J, the junction kept 8 bases outside the gene matches. The CDR3 DNA reads TGTGCCAGCAGTCATGGACAGGGGTTACCCGGGGAGCTGTTTTTT. Translated, it gives CASSHGQGLPGELFF.

This clone was seen just once. The V call is TRBV30, the J call TRBJ1-2; no clear D gene. In germline, CDR1 is GTSNPN, CDR2 SVGIG (reference sequence). CDR3 length: 12 residues. Trimming took off 8 bases at V and 2 bases at J, with 12 bases between the two ends. This CDR3 reads CAGYGKNYGYTF. Written as DNA, the CDR3 is TGTGCCGGGTATGGTAAAAACTATGGCTACACCTTC.

This clone showed up just a few times. V usage is TRBV5-5 and J usage is TRBJ2-2, with D uncertain. Trimming shortened V by 1 base and J by 2 bases, and 0 bases separated the two germline ends. The germline gives CDR1 SGHKS, CDR2 YYEKEE (reference sequence). There are 12 residues in the CDR3. In nucleotides, the CDR3 is TGTGCCAGCAGCTTGAACACCGGGGAGCTGTTTTTT. Encoded protein: CASSLNTGELFF. The whole variable domain, filled in from reference TRBV5-5 and TRBJ2-2, reads DAGVTQSPTHLIKTRGQQVTLRCSPISGHKSVSWYQQVLGQGPQFIFQYYEKEERGRGNFPDRFSARQFPNYSSELNVNALLLGDSALYLCASSLNTGELFFGEGSRLTVL.

This clone appeared once. The V call is TRBV5-1, the J call TRBJ2-5; the match to TRBD2 covers 9 bases. V trimming: 0 bases; J trimming: 4 bases; junction bases outside the gene matches: 10. Germline values: CDR1 SGHRS, CDR2 YFSETQ. The CDR3 runs to 17 residues. CDR3 in DNA: TGCGCCAGCAGCTTGGGACTAGCGGAGAGGGGGGGAGAGACCCAGTACTTC. This codes for CASSLGLAERGGETQYF.

V usage is TRBV21-1 and J usage is TRBJ2-2; TRBD2 is taken as the D call from the table, unchecked against the DNA. TRBV21-1 is classified as a pseudogene. This CDR3 has 14 amino acids. The CDR3 region is CASSGGDGHRGAVF. In DNA, the CDR3 is TGTGCCAGCAGCGGAGGGGATGGGCACCGGGGAGCTGTTTTT.

The V and J genes are TRBV11-1 and TRBJ1-1; perhaps TRBD1 as D (5 bases). V gave up 6 bases and J gave up 1 base, with 12 bases separating them. Per germline, CDR1 SGHAT and CDR2 FQDESV (reference sequence). The CDR3 covers 14 residues. The CDR3 nucleotides are TGTGCCAGCAGAAGAGACCAGGGGAACACTGAAGCTTTCTTT. This encodes CASRRDQGNTEAFF.